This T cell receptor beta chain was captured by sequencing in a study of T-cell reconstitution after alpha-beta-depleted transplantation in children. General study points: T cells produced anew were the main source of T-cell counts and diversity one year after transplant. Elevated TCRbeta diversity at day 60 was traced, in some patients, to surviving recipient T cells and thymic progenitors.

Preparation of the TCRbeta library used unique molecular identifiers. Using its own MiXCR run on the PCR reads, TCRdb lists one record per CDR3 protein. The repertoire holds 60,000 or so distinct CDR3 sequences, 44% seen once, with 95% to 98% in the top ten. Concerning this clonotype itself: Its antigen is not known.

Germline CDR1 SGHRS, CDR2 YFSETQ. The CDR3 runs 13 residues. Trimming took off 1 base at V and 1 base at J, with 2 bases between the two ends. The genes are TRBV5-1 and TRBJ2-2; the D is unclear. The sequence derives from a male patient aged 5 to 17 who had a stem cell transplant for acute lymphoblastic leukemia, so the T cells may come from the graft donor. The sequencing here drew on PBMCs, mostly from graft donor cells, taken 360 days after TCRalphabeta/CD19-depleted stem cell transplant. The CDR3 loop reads CASSLMNTGELFF. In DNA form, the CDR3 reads TGCGCCAGCAGCTTGATGAACACCGGGGAGCTGTTTTTT.